The 2 T cell receptor beta chains in this list originate from one sample, sequenced in a study of spatial heterogeneity in lung cancer. Time point given: sample taken at primary tumor resection. TCRdb itself ran the 5' RACE reads through MiXCR, one entry per CDR3 protein. There are about 39,000 distinct CDR3 sequences in the sample; around 3.1% occur only once, and 35% to 40% lies in the top ten. The sample here was normal lung tissue next to the tumor, taken at surgery. The receptors come from a male donor with early-stage non-small cell lung cancer.

This clonotype was recorded at least ten times. CDR3 protein: CAARRGRDTGELFF. The CDR3 nucleotides are TGTGCCGCACGTCGTGGGAGAGACACCGGGGAGCTGTTTTTT. The chain links TRBV28 to TRBJ2-2; D possibly corresponds to TRBD2 (5 bases). Trimming removed 11 bases at V and 3 bases at J, with 16 bases between. Germline CDR1 reads MDHEN; CDR2 reads SYDVKM. This CDR3 is built from 14 residues.

This clonotype has ten or more counts. The chain recombines TRBV27 with TRBJ2-3, with TRBD1 matching over 8 bases. The CDR3 is 11 amino acids. The J segment lost 12 bases and the V segment lost 6 bases, leaving 5 bases of the junction unmatched. Looked up from germline, CDR1 is MNHEY and CDR2 is SMNVEV (reference sequence). CDR3 sequence: CASRTGGSQYF. CDR3 bases: TGTGCCAGCAGAACAGGGGGGTCTCAGTATTTT.